The sample holds one count of the clone carrying this T cell receptor beta chain. Antigen specificity is unknown. Use of 60 Vbeta and 13 Jbeta primers characterized the PCR. TCRdb's copy holds only in-frame clones and misses some; the assay was immunoSEQ multiplex PCR. The table lists roughly 180,000 clones, around 82% of them singletons, with approximately 0.98% in the top ten. The source of the sample is a study of cytomegalovirus exposure and HLA in healthy donors. General observations from the study: In a later analysis, a missense DCLRE1C variant was linked to TCR beta V- and J-gene trimming. An observed cluster of highly shared sequence variants was recorded as a likely sequencing artifact.

These donors, healthy bone marrow donors, were studied. Germline assignment: CDR1 MNHEY and CDR2 SVGAGI. J gave up 4 bases and V 2 bases, and 4 bases lay outside the gene matches. This CDR3 comprises 14 residues. The sample consisted of PBMCs. The chain uses TRBV6-5 and TRBJ1-1, with TRBD1 identical over 7 bases. The sequence was collected from a young man in good health and CMV-seronegative. In nucleotides, the CDR3 is TGTGCCAGCAGTTACGGGTCAGGGGGCACTGAAGCTTTCTTT. This codes for CASSYGSGGTEAFF.